This TCR beta chain is from a study of shared clonotypes between healthy human individuals. The assay was immunoSEQ multiplex PCR, and TCRdb's table has in-frame clones only and misses some. The sample has millions of clones, roughly 94% seen once; the top ten hold 0.1% to 0.15%. This clonotype was sampled from a man aged 18 to 35 in good health. What was sequenced was naive CD4+ T cells sorted from blood. Subset described: CD45RA+ positively selected.

The CDR3 here is CSVGGTGSSGNTIYF. CDR3 in DNA: TGCAGCGTAGGTGGGACGGGGAGCTCTGGAAACACCATATATTTT. J is TRBJ1-3 and V is TRBV29-1; D is perhaps TRBD1 (5 bases). Trimming took 6 bases from V and 0 from J, leaving 15 bases between them. Germline-derived CDR1 and CDR2 are SQVTM and ANQGSEA. The CDR3 consists of 15 residues.